The 29 T cell receptor beta chains below were found in one sample sequenced in a study of early T cells in non-severe SARS-CoV-2 infection. TCRdb passed the 5' RACE reads through MiXCR, listing each CDR3 protein once. The repertoire includes some 80,000 distinct CDR3 sequences, 9.5% to 15% of them detected once, and about 14% sits in the top ten. The sample consisted of whole blood, taken at baseline. The receptor set was obtained from an adult who was a healthcare worker with PCR-confirmed SARS-CoV-2 infection or an uninfected control (not recorded which). The donor label of this sample is uncertain.

The CDR3 nucleotides are TGTGCCATCAGTGAGCTAGAGGGAACTAATGAAAAACTGTTTTTT. Residues: CAISELEGTNEKLFF. The rearrangement joins TRBV10-3 to TRBJ1-4; D not certain. The germline V gene has CDR1 ENHRY and CDR2 SYGVKD. There are 15 residues in the CDR3. Trimming removed 2 bases at V and 1 base at J, with 8 bases between.

This clonotype has more than one count but fewer than ten. The chain couples TRBV6-1 to TRBJ1-4; D remains unclear. Germline assignment: CDR1 MNHNS and CDR2 SASEGT. The CDR3 is made up of 14 amino acids. With 0 bases removed from V and 4 bases from J, the gap between germline ends came to 6 bases. In DNA, the CDR3 is TGTGCCAGCAGTGAAGCGACGATTAATGAAAAACTGTTTTTT. Its protein is CASSEATINEKLFF.

The chain links TRBV13 to TRBJ2-7; perhaps TRBD1 as D (6 bases). This CDR3 spans 13 amino acids. V was cut by 5 bases and J by 3 bases, with 11 bases left in between. The germline gives CDR1 PRHDT, CDR2 FYEKMQ (reference sequence). Written as DNA, the CDR3 is TGTGCCAGCAGCACACGGGACAACTACGAGCAGTACTTC. Amino acids: CASSTRDNYEQYF.

This clonotype has only a few counts. The V gene is TRBV18, the J gene TRBJ2-7; D assignment may be TRBD1 or TRBD2 (5 bases each). The CDR3 totals 14 residues. The ends were cut back, 0 bases at V and 2 bases at J, with 8 bases in the middle. Per germline, CDR1 KGHSH and CDR2 LQKENI. The CDR3 spells CASSPPGVPYEQYF. DNA of the CDR3: TGTGCCAGCTCACCACCGGGGGTCCCCTACGAGCAGTACTTC. Drawing the rest from reference TRBV18 and TRBJ2-7, the complete variable domain is NAGVMQNPRHLVRRRGQEARLRCSPMKGHSHVYWYRQLPEEGLKFMVYLQKENIIDESGMPKERFSAEFPKEGPSILRIQQVVRGDSAAYFCASSPPGVPYEQYFGPGTRLTVT.

This clonotype appeared a few times. V is TRBV18 and J is TRBJ1-3, with D hard to call. Per germline, CDR1 KGHSH and CDR2 LQKENI. This CDR3 has 16 amino acids. V lost 0 bases, J lost 3 bases, and 12 bases lay in between. The CDR3 is CASSPPRTLLGNTIYF. In nucleotides, the CDR3 is TGTGCCAGCTCACCACCTAGGACGCTGCTTGGAAACACCATATATTTT.

The CDR3 loop is CASSLELSPLHF. The CDR3 DNA is TGTGCCAGCAGTTTAGAACTTTCACCCCTCCACTTT. This chain links TRBV12-3 or TRBV12-4 with TRBJ1-6; D not resolved. The CDR3 totals 12 residues. With 1 base removed from V and 9 bases from J, the gap between germline ends came to 4 bases.

V gene TRBV27 combines with J gene TRBJ1-2; no firm D call. The CDR3 totals 13 residues. Trimming left V 5 bases short and J 8 bases short, with 15 bases between. Per the germline V gene, CDR1 is MNHEY and CDR2 is SMNVEV (reference sequence). The DNA of the CDR3 is TGTGCCAGCAGTCCCCCAAAAGGAGGCGGCTACACCTTC. This codes for CASSPPKGGGYTF.

This clonotype was observed a few times. The J gene is TRBJ1-2, the V gene TRBV6-2 or TRBV6-3; TRBD1 might be the D (5 bases). With 1 base removed from V and 3 bases from J, the gap between germline ends came to 12 bases. Per the germline V gene, CDR1 is MNHEY and CDR2 is SVGEGT. The CDR3 is 15 amino acids. DNA for the CDR3: TGTGCCAGCAGTTACTGGGGGATCCGGGACTATGGCTACACCTTC. Translating gives CASSYWGIRDYGYTF.

This clonotype was found a few times. The rearrangement joins TRBV10-3 to TRBJ1-1, with D tentatively TRBD1 (5 bases). CDR3 length equals 13 residues. V was shortened by 9 bases and J by 3 bases, with 14 bases between the two germline ends. The germline CDR1 and CDR2 sequences are ENHRY and SYGVKD. The CDR3 is CAIGTATYTEAFF. CDR3 DNA sequence: TGTGCCATAGGGACGGCTACTTACACTGAAGCTTTCTTT.

The CDR3 DNA sequence: TGCAGTGCTAAGCGGGGTTATAACGAGCAGTACTTC. Translating gives CSAKRGYNEQYF. V and J are TRBV20-1 and TRBJ2-7, with TRBD2 matching over 7 bases. Per the germline V gene, CDR1 is DFQATT and CDR2 is SNEGSKA (reference sequence). After removal of 4 bases from V and 5 bases from J, the junction contained 5 bases not matched to a gene. The CDR3 is made up of 12 amino acids.

This clonotype was observed a handful of times. This chain links TRBV5-6 with TRBJ2-7; D is possibly TRBD1 (6 bases). V lost 2 bases and J lost 0, with 15 bases in between. This CDR3 region has 16 residues. The germline gives CDR1 SGHDT, CDR2 YYEEEE. The CDR3 coding sequence is TGTGCCAGCAGCTTCGTTCAGGGGACCGGCTCCTACGAGCAGTACTTC. Its translation: CASSFVQGTGSYEQYF.

The sample holds many counts of this clonotype. V is TRBV29-1 and J is TRBJ1-2; weak D call: TRBD1 (6 bases). Looked up from germline, CDR1 is SQVTM and CDR2 is ANQGSEA. With 1 base removed from V and 8 bases from J, the gap between germline ends came to 11 bases. This CDR3 has 12 amino acids. As DNA, the CDR3 is TGCAGCGTTGAAGGAAGGGGGTACGGCTACACCTTC. This gives the protein CSVEGRGYGYTF.

This clonotype occurred many times. This sequence joins TRBV7-6 and TRBJ1-2; D may be TRBD1 (6 bases). Per the germline V gene, CDR1 is SGHVS and CDR2 is FNYEAQ. V was clipped by 5 bases and J by 4 bases, with 23 bases between them. This CDR3 contains 17 residues. CDR3 protein: CASSPARLQTGLYGYTF. The CDR3 DNA is TGTGCCAGCAGCCCCGCCCGACTTCAGACAGGACTCTATGGCTACACCTTC. The whole variable domain, remainder taken from reference TRBV7-6 and TRBJ1-2, is GAGVSQSPRYKVTKRGQDVALRCDPISGHVSLYWYRQALGQGPEFLTYFNYEAQQDKSGLPNDRFSAERPEGSISTLTIQRTEQRDSAMYRCASSPARLQTGLYGYTFGSGTRLTVV.

The CDR3 reads CASSDFLFSVRGTEAFF. DNA for the CDR3: TGTGCCAGCAGTGACTTTCTTTTTAGTGTCAGGGGCACTGAAGCTTTCTTT. The J gene is TRBJ1-1, the V gene TRBV6-4; D possibly corresponds to TRBD1 (6 bases). V was shortened by 1 base and J by 4 bases, with 19 bases between the two germline ends. This CDR3 region has 17 residues. CDR1 is MRHNA, CDR2 SNTAGT, per germline.

This clonotype occurred a few times. The chain has TRBV9 and TRBJ2-7; possibly TRBD1 for D (5 bases). V was shortened by 2 bases and J by 0 bases, with 9 bases between the two germline ends. The CDR3 length is 14 residues. CDR1 is SGDLS and CDR2 is YYNGEE in the germline V gene. The CDR3 loop is CASSVGPSSYEQYF. The CDR3 DNA reads TGTGCCAGCAGCGTGGGGCCAAGCTCCTACGAGCAGTACTTC.

This clonotype was counted at least ten times. The chain joins TRBV3-1 to TRBJ2-4, with TRBD2 matching over 7 bases. The CDR3 has 22 amino acids. V lost 0 bases, J lost 0 bases, and 20 bases stayed unmatched. The V gene's germline CDR1 is LGHDT and CDR2 YNNKEL (reference sequence). CDR3 sequence: CASSQEGVLKREWSVAKNIQYF. The DNA for the CDR3 is TGTGCCAGCAGCCAAGAAGGGGTACTAAAGCGGGAATGGTCCGTAGCCAAAAACATTCAGTACTTC.

This clonotype came up many times. The V gene is TRBV5-5, the J gene TRBJ2-4; 10 positions match TRBD1. Trimming cost V 2 bases and J 1 base; bases outside gene matches: 6. This CDR3 spans 17 amino acids. CDR1 is SGHKS and CDR2 is YYEKEE in the germline V gene (reference sequence). This CDR3 reads CASSFPGTGVAKNIQYF. As DNA, the CDR3 is TGTGCCAGCAGCTTCCCGGGGACAGGGGTGGCCAAAAACATTCAGTACTTC.

V is TRBV4-1 and J is TRBJ1-6; D is unresolved. The CDR3 has 15 residues. The germline gives CDR1 MGHRA, CDR2 YSYEKL. Trimming removed 1 base from V and 4 bases from J, with 8 bases in between. The CDR3, as DNA: TGCGCCAGCAGCCAAGGCGCGGTTTATAATTCACCCCTCCACTTT. This codes for CASSQGAVYNSPLHF.

V gene TRBV13 combines with J gene TRBJ2-5; 7 nucleotides align to TRBD2. The length of the CDR3 is 17 residues. The ends lost 4 bases at V and 4 bases at J; junction bases unmatched: 15. From germline, CDR1 is PRHDT and CDR2 FYEKMQ (reference sequence). CDR3 protein: CASSSRNLIAGGETQYF. As DNA, the CDR3 is TGTGCCAGCAGCTCCCGAAACCTGATAGCGGGTGGAGAGACCCAGTACTTC. Full variable domain (outside the CDR3, taken from reference TRBV13 and TRBJ2-5): AAGVIQSPRHLIKEKRETATLKCYPIPRHDTVYWYQQGPGQDPQFLISFYEKMQSDKGSIPDRFSAQQFSDYHSELNMSSLELGDSALYFCASSSRNLIAGGETQYFGPGTRLLVL.

The chain carries TRBV5-1 and TRBJ2-3; 13 positions match TRBD2. Germline V gives CDR1 SGHRS, CDR2 YFSETQ. V lost 4 bases, J lost 7 bases, and 9 bases stayed unmatched. The CDR3 has 16 amino acids. The CDR3: CASSPTGLAGTYTQYF. The CDR3 nucleotides read TGCGCCAGCAGCCCTACGGGACTAGCGGGGACCTATACGCAGTATTTT.

The sample holds a few counts of this clonotype. The chain couples TRBV29-1 to TRBJ2-2, with D possibly being TRBD1 (6 bases). The CDR3 covers 14 residues. V lost 6 bases, J lost 6 bases, and 17 bases lay in between. Germline assignment: CDR1 SQVTM and CDR2 ANQGSEA. The CDR3 bases are TGCAGCGTGGGGCAGGGGATTACTCCCGGGGAGCTGTTTTTT. Protein sequence: CSVGQGITPGELFF.

This clonotype has only a few counts. The rearrangement uses TRBV29-1 and TRBJ1-1; D gene uncertain. Trimming pared 7 bases from V and 4 bases from J, leaving 16 bases between. The CDR3 loop spans 13 amino acids. Germline V CDR1 and CDR2: SQVTM, ANQGSEA. CDR3 region: CSAVIQYGTEAFF. CDR3 DNA: TGCAGCGCAGTAATACAATACGGCACTGAAGCTTTCTTT.

This clonotype was picked up a small number of times. The chain joins TRBV7-9 to TRBJ1-2, with D possibly TRBD1 on 6 matching bases. This CDR3 has 15 amino acids. Germline lookup yields CDR1 SEHNR and CDR2 FQNEAQ (reference sequence). V lost 3 bases to trimming and J lost 7 bases, with 18 bases between them. DNA for the CDR3: TGTGCCAGCAGCTTCGAGGGGACACCTTCCCCTGGCTACACCTTC. Translating gives CASSFEGTPSPGYTF.

This clonotype was observed a few times. The chain carries TRBV7-6 and TRBJ1-2; tentative D call: TRBD1 (5 bases). The CDR3 loop spans 12 amino acids. Germline CDR1 is SGHVS and CDR2 is FNYEAQ. V shed 3 bases and J shed 6 bases, with 8 bases lying between them. The CDR3 reads CASSLGDDGYTF. CDR3 sequence (DNA): TGTGCCAGCAGCTTGGGGGACGATGGCTACACCTTC.

Concerning this clonotype: This sequence may be a read error, since a much larger clone differs from it by one base. The conserved final phenylalanine or tryptophan is absent from the CDR3, which likely points to a read error. The chain uses TRBV20-1 and TRBJ2-5, with 7 bases identical to TRBD1. V gave up 6 bases and J gave up 4 bases; unmatched junction bases: 17. This CDR3 is built from 16 residues. Per the germline V gene, CDR1 is DFQATT and CDR2 is SNEGSKA (reference sequence). CDR3 protein: CSAEVPKGQLVETQYL. CDR3 coding DNA: TGCAGTGCCGAGGTACCAAAGGGACAGTTAGTAGAGACCCAGTACCTC.

The chain couples TRBV7-2 to TRBJ2-7; the D is unclear. The CDR3 extends over 11 amino acids. The V gene's germline CDR1 is SGHTA and CDR2 FQGNSA. Between the trimmed V and J ends, which lost 6 bases and 7 bases, there was a span of 10 bases. As DNA, the CDR3 is TGTGCCAGCAGGGAGCAAGGGGAGCAGTACTTC. This sequence encodes CASREQGEQYF.

This clonotype showed up just a few times. CDR3 nucleotides: TGCGCCAGCAGCCTGATAGCGGGAGTCACAGATACGCAGTATTTT. Translating it yields CASSLIAGVTDTQYF. The chain has TRBV5-1 and TRBJ2-3; 9 nucleotides align to TRBD2. The CDR3 is 15 amino acids. Germline lookup yields CDR1 SGHRS and CDR2 YFSETQ. Germline trimming cut 4 bases from V and 2 bases from J; bases unmatched to any gene: 5.

V usage is TRBV29-1 and J usage is TRBJ2-1; 14 bases fit TRBD2. Germline V gene lookup returns CDR1 SQVTM and CDR2 ANQGSEA. V lost 5 bases and J lost 10; bases outside the gene matches: 7. The CDR3 is 14 amino acids. The CDR3 nucleotides read TGCAGCGTTAATCCGGGACTAGCGGGAGAGGAGCAGTTCTTC. This encodes CSVNPGLAGEEQFF.

J is TRBJ2-5 and V is TRBV7-2; tentatively, D is TRBD1 or TRBD2 (5 bases each). Germline lookup yields CDR1 SGHTA and CDR2 FQGNSA. Trimming removed 5 bases at V and 4 bases at J, with 17 bases between. CDR3 length: 15 residues. In DNA, the CDR3 is TGTGCCAGCAGCCAGGGAGCGACCCGGGGAGAGACCCAGTACTTC. Protein sequence: CASSQGATRGETQYF.